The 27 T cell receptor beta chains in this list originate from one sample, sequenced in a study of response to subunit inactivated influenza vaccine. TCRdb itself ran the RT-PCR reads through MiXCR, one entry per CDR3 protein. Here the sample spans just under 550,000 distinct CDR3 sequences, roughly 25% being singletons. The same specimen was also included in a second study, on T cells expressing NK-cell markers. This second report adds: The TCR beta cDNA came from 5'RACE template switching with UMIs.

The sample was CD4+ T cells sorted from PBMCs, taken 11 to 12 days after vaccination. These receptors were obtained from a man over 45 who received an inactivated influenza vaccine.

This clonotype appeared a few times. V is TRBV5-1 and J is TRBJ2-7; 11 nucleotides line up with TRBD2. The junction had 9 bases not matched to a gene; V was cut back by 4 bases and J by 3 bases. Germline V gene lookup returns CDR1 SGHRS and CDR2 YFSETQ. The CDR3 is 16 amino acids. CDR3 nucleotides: TGCGCCAGCAGCCCGGTTTTAGCGGGAGGGGTCTACGAGCAGTACTTC. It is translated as CASSPVLAGGVYEQYF.

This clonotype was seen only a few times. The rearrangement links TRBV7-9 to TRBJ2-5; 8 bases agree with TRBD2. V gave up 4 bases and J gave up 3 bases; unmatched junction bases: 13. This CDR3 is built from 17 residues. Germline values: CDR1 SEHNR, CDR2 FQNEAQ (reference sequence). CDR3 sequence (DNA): TGTGCCAGCAGCTCCTTTTTTAGCGGGGAAACCGAAGAGACCCAGTACTTC. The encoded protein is CASSSFFSGETEETQYF.

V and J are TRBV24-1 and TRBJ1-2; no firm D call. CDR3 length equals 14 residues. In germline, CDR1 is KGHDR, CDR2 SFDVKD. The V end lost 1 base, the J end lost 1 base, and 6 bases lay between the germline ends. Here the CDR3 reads CATSDFQNNYGYTF. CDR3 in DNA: TGTGCCACCAGTGATTTTCAGAATAACTATGGCTACACCTTC.

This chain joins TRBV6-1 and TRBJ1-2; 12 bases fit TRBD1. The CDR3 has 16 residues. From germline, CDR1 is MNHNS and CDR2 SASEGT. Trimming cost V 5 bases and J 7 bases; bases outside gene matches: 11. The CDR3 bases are TGTGCCAGCAGTAAATCCGGGGACAGGGGGCTTCGTGGCTACACCTTC. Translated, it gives CASSKSGDRGLRGYTF.

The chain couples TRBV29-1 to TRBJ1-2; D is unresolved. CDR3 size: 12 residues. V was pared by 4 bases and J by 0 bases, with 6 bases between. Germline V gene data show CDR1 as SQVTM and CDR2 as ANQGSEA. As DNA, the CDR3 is TGCAGCGTTGGATCCTCTAACTATGGCTACACCTTC. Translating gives CSVGSSNYGYTF.

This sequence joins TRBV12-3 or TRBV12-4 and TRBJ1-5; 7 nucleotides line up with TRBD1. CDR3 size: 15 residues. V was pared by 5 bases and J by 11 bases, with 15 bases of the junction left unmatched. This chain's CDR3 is CASSPGQVLRGSQHF. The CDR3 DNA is TGTGCCAGCAGTCCCGGACAGGTTTTGAGAGGGTCCCAGCATTTT.

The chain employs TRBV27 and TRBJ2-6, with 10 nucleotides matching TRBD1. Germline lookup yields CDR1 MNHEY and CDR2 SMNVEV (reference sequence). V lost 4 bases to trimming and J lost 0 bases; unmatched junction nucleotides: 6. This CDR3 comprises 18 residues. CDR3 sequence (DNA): TGTGCCAGCAGTTCTGGGACAGGGGCCTTCTCTGGGGCCAACGTCCTGACTTTC. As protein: CASSSGTGAFSGANVLTF.

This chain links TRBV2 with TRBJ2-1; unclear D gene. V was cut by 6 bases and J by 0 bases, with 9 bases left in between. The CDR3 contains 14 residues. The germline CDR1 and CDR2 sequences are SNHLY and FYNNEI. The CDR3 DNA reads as TGTGCCAGCAGCTTGTGGAGCTCCTACAATGAGCAGTTCTTC. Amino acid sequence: CASSLWSSYNEQFF.

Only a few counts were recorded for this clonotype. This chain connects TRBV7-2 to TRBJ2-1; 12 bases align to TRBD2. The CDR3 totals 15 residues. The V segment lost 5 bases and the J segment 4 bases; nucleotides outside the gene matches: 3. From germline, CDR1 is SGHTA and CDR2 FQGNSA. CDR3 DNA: TGTGCCAGCAGCCGGACTAGCGGGGTGTACAATGAGCAGTTCTTC. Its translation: CASSRTSGVYNEQFF.

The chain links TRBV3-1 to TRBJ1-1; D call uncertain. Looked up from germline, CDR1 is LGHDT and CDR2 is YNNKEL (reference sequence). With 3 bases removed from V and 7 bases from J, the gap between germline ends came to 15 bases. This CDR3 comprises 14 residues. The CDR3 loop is CASSQPSNGGEAFF. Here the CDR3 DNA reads TGTGCCAGCAGCCAGCCCTCCAACGGCGGTGAAGCTTTCTTT.

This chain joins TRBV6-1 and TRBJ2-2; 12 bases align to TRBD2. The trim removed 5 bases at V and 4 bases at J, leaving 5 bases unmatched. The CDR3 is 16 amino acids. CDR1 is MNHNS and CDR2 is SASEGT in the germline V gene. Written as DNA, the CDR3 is TGTGCCAGCAGTCAGGGACTAGCGGGTCCCACCGGGGAGCTGTTTTTT. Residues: CASSQGLAGPTGELFF.

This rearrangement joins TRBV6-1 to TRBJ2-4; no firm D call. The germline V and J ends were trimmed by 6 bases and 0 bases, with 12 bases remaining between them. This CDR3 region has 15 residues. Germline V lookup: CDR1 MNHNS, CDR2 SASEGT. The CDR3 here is CASRVDGLAKNIQYF. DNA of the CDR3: TGTGCCAGCAGAGTTGACGGGTTAGCCAAAAACATTCAGTACTTC.

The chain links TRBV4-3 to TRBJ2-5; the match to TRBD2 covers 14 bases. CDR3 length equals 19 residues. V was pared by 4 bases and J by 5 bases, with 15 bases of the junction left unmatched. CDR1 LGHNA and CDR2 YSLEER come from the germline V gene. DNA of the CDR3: TGCGCCAGCAGCCTGGAGAAACTGACTAGCGGGGGGGTGAGGGAGACCCAGTACTTC. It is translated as CASSLEKLTSGGVRETQYF.

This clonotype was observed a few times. CDR3 nucleotide sequence: TGTGCCAGCATGAAGGGAGCGGGACAGACTAACTATGGCTACACCTTC. Residues: CASMKGAGQTNYGYTF. V gene TRBV6-1 combines with J gene TRBJ1-2, with 7 bases matching TRBD1. Germline trimming cut 7 bases from V and 0 bases from J; bases unmatched to any gene: 11. Germline CDR1 reads MNHNS; CDR2 reads SASEGT. There are 16 residues in the CDR3.

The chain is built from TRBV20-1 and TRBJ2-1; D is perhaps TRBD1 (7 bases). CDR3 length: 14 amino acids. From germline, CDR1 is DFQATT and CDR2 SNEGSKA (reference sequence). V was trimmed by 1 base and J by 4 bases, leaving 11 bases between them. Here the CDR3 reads CSARVRDRYNEQFF. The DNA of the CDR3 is TGCAGTGCTAGAGTGCGGGACAGATACAATGAGCAGTTCTTC.

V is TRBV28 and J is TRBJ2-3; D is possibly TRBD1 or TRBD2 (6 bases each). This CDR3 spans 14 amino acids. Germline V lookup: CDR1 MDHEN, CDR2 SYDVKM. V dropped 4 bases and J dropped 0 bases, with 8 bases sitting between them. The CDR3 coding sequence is TGTGCCAGCAGTTGGGGGGCTAGCACAGATACGCAGTATTTT. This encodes CASSWGASTDTQYF.

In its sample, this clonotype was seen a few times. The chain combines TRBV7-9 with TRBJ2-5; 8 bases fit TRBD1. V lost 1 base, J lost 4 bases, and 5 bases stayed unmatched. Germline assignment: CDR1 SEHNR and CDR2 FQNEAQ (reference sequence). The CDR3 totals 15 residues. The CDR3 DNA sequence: TGTGCCAGCAGCTTAGATGTCAGGGGGCGAGAGACCCAGTACTTC. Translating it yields CASSLDVRGRETQYF.

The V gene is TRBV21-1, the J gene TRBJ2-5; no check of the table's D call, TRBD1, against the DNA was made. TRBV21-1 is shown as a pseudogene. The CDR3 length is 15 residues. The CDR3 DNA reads TGTGCCAGCAGAAGACAGGGGACGCACCAAGAGACCCAGTACTTC. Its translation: CASRRQGTHQETQYF.

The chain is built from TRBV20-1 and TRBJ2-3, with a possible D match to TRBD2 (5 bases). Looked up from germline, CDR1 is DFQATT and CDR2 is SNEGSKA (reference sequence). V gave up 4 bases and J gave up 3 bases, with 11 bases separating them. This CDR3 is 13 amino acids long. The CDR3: CSAIRGGTDTQYF. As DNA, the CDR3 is TGCAGTGCTATTCGAGGCGGGACAGATACGCAGTATTTT.

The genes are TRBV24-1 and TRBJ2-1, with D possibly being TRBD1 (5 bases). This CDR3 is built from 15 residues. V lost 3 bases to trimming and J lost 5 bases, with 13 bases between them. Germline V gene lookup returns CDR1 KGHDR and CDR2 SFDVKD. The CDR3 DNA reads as TGTGCCACCAGTGATGACAGCCTTCTTAACAATGAGCAGTTCTTC. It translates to CATSDDSLLNNEQFF.

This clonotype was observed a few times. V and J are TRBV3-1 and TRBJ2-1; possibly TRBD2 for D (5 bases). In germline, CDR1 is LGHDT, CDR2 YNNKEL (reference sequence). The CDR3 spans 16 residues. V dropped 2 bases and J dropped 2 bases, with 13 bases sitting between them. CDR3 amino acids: CASSQPGSVAYNEQFF. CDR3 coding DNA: TGTGCCAGCAGCCAACCGGGATCAGTGGCCTACAATGAGCAGTTCTTC.

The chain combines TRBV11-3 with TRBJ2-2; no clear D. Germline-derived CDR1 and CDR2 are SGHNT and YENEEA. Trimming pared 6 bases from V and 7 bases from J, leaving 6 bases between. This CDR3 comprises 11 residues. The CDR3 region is CASSTDGELFF. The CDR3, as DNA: TGTGCCAGCAGTACAGACGGGGAGCTGTTTTTT.

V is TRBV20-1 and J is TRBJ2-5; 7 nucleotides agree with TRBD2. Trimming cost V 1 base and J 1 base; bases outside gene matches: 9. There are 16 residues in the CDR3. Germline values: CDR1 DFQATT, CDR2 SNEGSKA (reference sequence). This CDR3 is CSARVMTGRIQETQYF. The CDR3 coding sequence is TGCAGTGCTAGAGTAATGACCGGGAGGATCCAAGAGACCCAGTACTTC.

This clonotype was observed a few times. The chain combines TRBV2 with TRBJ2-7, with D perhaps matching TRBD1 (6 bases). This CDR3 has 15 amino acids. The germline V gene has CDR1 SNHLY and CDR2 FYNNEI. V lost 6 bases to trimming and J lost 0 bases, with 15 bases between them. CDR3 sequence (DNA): TGTGCCAGCAGCAAACAGGGCGTCGTCTCCTACGAGCAGTACTTC. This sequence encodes CASSKQGVVSYEQYF.

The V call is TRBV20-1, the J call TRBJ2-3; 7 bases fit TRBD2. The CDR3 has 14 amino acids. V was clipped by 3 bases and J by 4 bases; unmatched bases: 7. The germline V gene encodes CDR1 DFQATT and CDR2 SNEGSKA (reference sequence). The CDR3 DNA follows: TGCAGTGCTAGTGGCGGGAGTGGCCCAGATACGCAGTATTTT. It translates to CSASGGSGPDTQYF.

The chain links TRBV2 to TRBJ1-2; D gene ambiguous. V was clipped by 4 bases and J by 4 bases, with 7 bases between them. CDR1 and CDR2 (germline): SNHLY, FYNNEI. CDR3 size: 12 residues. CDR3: CASSAILYGYTF. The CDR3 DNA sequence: TGTGCCAGCAGTGCCATCCTCTATGGCTACACCTTC.

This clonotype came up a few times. Here the CDR3 reads CATRSAYNEQFF. The DNA of the CDR3 is TGTGCCACGAGGTCGGCGTACAATGAGCAGTTCTTC. The chain carries TRBV27 and TRBJ2-1; D remains unclear. This CDR3 has 12 residues. Germline V gives CDR1 MNHEY, CDR2 SMNVEV (reference sequence). Trimming took 10 bases from V and 4 from J, leaving 11 bases between them.